This record covers a single T cell receptor beta chain. This entry comes from a study of blood T cell repertoires in COVID-19. Sequencing used immunoSEQ multiplex PCR; TCRdb keeps in-frame clones, though not all of them. The repertoire holds about 210,000 clones, with roughly 90% as singletons. V was pared by 2 bases and J by 1 base, with 14 bases of the junction left unmatched. This CDR3 is 18 amino acids long. Germline values: CDR1 GTSNPN, CDR2 SVGIG (reference sequence). The genes are TRBV30 and TRBJ1-2; 9 nucleotides line up with TRBD1. The sample comprised PBMCs or T cells enriched from blood (not recorded which). This TCR was sampled from a woman aged 18-29 years who had recovered from COVID-19. CDR3 nucleotide sequence: TGTGCCTGGAGTAAAAGGGGACAGGGTCTGATGATTAACTATGGCTACACCTTC. As protein: CAWSKRGQGLMINYGYTF.